This TCR beta chain was identified in a study of cytomegalovirus exposure and HLA in healthy donors. This CDR3 comprises 14 residues. CDR1 is LNHDA and CDR2 is SQIVND in the germline V gene (reference sequence). Trimming removed 8 bases from V and 0 bases from J; junction bases left unmatched: 5. 13 Jbeta primers and 60 Vbeta primers were used for the PCR. Repertoires were generated with immunoSEQ multiplex PCR, while TCRdb's copy carries only in-frame clones and drops some. The sample contains approximately 120,000 clones, over 65% of which appear only once. Despite likely unrecorded immune exposures, the donors were nominally healthy at the time of sampling. This clone occurred a few times. Its antigen remains unidentified. Whole-study results and caveats: TCR beta V- and J-gene trimming was later associated with a missense DCLRE1C variant. Previous analysis showed most TCR beta V segments were productive about 87% or about 30% of the time.

This TCR derives from a woman aged 40 to 55 in good health and CMV-seronegative. V usage is TRBV19 and J usage is TRBJ2-3, with 7 bases identical to TRBD1. Sequencing was carried out using PBMCs. Written as DNA, the CDR3 is TGTGCCAGTGCCGGGACAGCTAGCACAGATACGCAGTATTTT. Encoded protein: CASAGTASTDTQYF. The full variable domain, its missing parts supplied by reference TRBV19 and TRBJ2-3, is DGGITQSPKYLFRKEGQNVTLSCEQNLNHDAMYWYRQDPGQGLRLIYYSQIVNDFQKGDIAEGYSVSREKKESFPLTVTSAQKNPTAFYLCASAGTASTDTQYFGPGTRLTVL.